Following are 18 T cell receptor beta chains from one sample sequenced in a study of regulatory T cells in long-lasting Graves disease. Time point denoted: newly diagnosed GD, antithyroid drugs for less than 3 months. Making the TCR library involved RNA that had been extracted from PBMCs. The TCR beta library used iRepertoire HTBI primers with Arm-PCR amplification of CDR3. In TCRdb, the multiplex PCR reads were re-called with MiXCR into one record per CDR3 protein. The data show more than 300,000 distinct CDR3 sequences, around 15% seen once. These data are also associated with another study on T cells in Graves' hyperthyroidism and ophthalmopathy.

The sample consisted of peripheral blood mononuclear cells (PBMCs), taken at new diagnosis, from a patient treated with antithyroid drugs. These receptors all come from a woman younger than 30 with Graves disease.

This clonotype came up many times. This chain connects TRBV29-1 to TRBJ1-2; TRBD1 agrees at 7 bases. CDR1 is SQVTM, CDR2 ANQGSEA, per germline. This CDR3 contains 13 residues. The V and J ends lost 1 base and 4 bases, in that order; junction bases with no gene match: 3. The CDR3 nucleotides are TGCAGCGTTGAAGGAGAGGGGGCCTATGGCTACACCTTC. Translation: CSVEGEGAYGYTF.

CDR3 loop: CASSFHKRYQGEEDTQYF. CDR3 coding DNA: TGTGCCAGCAGCTTCCATAAGAGATATCAGGGGGAGGAGGATACGCAGTATTTT. J is TRBJ2-3 and V is TRBV7-6; perhaps TRBD1 as D (7 bases). The V end was cut by 3 bases, the J end by 6 bases, with 25 bases between. The CDR3 has 18 residues. Germline V CDR1 and CDR2: SGHVS, FNYEAQ.

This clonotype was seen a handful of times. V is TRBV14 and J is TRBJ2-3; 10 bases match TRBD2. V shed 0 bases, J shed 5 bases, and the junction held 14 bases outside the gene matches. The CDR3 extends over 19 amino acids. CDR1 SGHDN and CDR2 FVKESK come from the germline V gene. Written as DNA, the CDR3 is TGTGCCAGCAGCCAAGATTTTGCTAGCGGGAGCAGGGTCAGAGATACGCAGTATTTT. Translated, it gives CASSQDFASGSRVRDTQYF.

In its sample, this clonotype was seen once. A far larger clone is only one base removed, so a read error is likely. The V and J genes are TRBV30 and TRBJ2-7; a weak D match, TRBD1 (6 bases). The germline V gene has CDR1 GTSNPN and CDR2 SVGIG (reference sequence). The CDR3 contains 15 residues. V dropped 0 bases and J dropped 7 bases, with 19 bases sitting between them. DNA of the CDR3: TGTGCCTGGAGTGTACGGCACAGGGATCACAATGAGCAGTACTTC. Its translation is CAWSVRHRDHNEQYF.

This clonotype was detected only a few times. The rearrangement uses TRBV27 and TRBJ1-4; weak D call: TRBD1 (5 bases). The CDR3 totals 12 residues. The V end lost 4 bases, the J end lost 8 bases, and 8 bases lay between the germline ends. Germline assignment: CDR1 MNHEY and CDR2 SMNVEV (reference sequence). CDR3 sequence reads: CASSSGPEKLFF. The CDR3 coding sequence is TGTGCCAGCAGTTCAGGGCCCGAAAAACTGTTTTTT. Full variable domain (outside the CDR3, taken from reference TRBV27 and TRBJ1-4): EAQVTQNPRYLITVTGKKLTVTCSQNMNHEYMSWYRQDPGLGLRQIYYSMNVEVTDKGDVPEGYKVSRKEKRNFPLILESPSPNQTSLYFCASSSGPEKLFFGSGTQLSVL.

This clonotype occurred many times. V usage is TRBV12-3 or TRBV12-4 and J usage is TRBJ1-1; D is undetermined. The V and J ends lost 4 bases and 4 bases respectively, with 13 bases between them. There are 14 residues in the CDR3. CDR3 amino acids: CASSSELRRTEAFF. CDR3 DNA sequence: TGTGCCAGCAGTTCCGAACTCCGGCGCACTGAAGCTTTCTTT.

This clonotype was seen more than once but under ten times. CDR3 protein: CASSWAPPGTDNSPLHF. CDR3 nucleotides: TGCGCCAGCAGCTGGGCGCCGCCAGGGACCGATAATTCACCCCTCCACTTT. The V call is TRBV5-1, the J call TRBJ1-6, with D tentatively TRBD1 (5 bases). Trimming took off 3 bases at V and 5 bases at J, with 18 bases between the two ends. CDR3 length: 17 residues. Germline values: CDR1 SGHRS, CDR2 YFSETQ.

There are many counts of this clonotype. This CDR3 is CASTLGLAGGEQYF. The CDR3 nucleotides read TGTGCCAGCACTCTGGGACTAGCGGGAGGCGAGCAGTACTTC. The V gene is TRBV12-3 or TRBV12-4, the J gene TRBJ2-7; TRBD2 matches 15 bases. This CDR3 is 14 amino acids long. After removal of 7 bases from V and 6 bases from J, the junction contained 4 bases not matched to a gene.

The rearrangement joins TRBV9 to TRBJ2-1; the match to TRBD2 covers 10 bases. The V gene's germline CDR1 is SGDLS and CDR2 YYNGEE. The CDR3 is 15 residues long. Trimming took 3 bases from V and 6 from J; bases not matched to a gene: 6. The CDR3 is CASSGQTSGLNEQFF. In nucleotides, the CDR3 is TGTGCCAGCAGCGGACAGACTAGCGGGCTCAATGAGCAGTTCTTC.

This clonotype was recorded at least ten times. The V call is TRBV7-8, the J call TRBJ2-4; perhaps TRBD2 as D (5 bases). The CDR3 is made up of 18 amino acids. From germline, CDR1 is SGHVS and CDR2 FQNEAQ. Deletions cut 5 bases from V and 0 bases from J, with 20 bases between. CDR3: CASSVLREPGIAKNIQYF. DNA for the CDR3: TGTGCCAGCAGCGTACTTAGGGAGCCGGGGATAGCCAAAAACATTCAGTACTTC.

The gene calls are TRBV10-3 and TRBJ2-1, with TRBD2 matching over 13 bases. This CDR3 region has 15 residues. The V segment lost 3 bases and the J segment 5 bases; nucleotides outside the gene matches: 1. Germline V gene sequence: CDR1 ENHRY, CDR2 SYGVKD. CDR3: CAISDGLAGDNEQFF. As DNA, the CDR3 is TGTGCCATCAGTGATGGACTAGCGGGGGACAATGAGCAGTTCTTC.

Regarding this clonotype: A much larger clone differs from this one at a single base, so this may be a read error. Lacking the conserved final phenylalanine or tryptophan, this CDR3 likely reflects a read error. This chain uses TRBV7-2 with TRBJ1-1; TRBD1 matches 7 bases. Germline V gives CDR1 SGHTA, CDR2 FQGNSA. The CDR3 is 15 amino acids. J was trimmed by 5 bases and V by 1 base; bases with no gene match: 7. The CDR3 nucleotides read TGTGCCAGCAGCTTAGGAAGGGGGCTTCGGACTGAAGCTTTCTCT. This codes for CASSLGRGLRTEAFS.

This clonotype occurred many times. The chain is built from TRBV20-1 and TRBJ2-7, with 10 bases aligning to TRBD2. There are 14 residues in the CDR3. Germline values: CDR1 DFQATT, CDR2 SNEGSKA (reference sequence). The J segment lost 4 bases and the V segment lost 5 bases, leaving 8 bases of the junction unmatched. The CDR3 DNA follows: TGCAGTGCTGGTGCCCTAGCGGGAGTTTACGAGCAGTACTTC. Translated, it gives CSAGALAGVYEQYF.

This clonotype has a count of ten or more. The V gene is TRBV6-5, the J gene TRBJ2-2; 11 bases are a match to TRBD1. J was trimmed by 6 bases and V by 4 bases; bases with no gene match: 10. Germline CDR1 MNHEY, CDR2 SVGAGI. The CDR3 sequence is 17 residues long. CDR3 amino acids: CASSSLLGQGASGELFF. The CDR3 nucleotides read TGTGCCAGCAGTTCCTTGCTAGGACAGGGGGCATCCGGGGAGCTGTTTTTT.

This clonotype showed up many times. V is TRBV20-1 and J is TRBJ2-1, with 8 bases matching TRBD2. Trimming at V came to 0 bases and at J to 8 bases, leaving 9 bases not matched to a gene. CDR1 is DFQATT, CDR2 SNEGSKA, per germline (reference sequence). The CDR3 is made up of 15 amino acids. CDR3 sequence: CSARDPGGPGYEQFF. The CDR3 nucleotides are TGCAGTGCTAGAGATCCGGGAGGGCCTGGGTATGAGCAGTTCTTC.

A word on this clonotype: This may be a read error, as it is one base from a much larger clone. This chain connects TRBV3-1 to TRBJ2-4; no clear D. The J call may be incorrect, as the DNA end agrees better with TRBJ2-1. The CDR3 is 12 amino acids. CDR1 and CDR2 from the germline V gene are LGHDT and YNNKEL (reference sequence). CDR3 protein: CASSQDLRAQFF. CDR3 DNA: TGTGCCAGCAGCCAAGATTTACGGGCCCAGTTCTTC.

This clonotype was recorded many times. The CDR3 region is CASSEGTGPQPQHF. In DNA, the CDR3 is TGTGCCAGCAGTGAAGGTACAGGGCCTCAGCCCCAGCATTTT. This chain uses TRBV6-1 with TRBJ1-5, with TRBD1 as a possible D gene (6 bases). V lost 1 base, J lost 6 bases, and 10 bases lay in between. This CDR3 contains 14 residues. The germline V gene has CDR1 MNHNS and CDR2 SASEGT.

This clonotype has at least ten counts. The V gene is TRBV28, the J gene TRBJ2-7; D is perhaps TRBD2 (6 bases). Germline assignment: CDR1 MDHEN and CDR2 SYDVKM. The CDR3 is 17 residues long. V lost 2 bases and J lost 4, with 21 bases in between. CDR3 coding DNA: TGTGCCAGCAGTTTAGGCGGGGCACAGACGTCAGGATACGAGCAGTACTTC. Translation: CASSLGGAQTSGYEQYF.